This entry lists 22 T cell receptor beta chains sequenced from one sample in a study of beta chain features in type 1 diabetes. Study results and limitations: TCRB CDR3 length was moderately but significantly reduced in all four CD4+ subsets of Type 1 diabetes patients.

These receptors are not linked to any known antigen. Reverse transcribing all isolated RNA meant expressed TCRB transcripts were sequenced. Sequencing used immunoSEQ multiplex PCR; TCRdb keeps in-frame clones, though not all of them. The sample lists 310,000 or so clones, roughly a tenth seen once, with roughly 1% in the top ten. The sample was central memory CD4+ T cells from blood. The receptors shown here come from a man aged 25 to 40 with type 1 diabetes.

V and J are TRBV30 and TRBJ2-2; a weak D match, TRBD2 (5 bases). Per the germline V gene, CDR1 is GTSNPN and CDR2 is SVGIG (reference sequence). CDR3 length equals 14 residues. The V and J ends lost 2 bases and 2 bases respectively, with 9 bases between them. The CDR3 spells CAWSTGVNTGELFF. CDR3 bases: TGTGCCTGGAGTACCGGGGTAAACACCGGGGAGCTGTTTTTT.

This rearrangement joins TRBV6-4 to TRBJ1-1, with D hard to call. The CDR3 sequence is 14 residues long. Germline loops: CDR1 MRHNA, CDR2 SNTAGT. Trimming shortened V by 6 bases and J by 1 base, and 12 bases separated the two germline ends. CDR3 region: CASRSFNTNTEAFF. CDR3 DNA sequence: TGTGCCAGCAGATCCTTCAATACGAACACTGAAGCTTTCTTT.

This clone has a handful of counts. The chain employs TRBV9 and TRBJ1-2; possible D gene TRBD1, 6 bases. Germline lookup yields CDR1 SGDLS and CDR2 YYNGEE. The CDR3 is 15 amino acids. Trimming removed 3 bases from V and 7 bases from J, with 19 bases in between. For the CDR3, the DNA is TGTGCCAGCAGCGCAGCTGTTGGAGGGGGAATTGGCTACACCTTC. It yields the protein CASSAAVGGGIGYTF.

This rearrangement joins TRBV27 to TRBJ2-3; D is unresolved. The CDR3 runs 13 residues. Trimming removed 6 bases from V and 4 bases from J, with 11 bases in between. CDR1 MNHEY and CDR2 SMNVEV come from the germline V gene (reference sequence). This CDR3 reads CASSPYQADTQYF. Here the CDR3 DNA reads TGTGCCAGCAGCCCCTATCAGGCAGATACGCAGTATTTT.

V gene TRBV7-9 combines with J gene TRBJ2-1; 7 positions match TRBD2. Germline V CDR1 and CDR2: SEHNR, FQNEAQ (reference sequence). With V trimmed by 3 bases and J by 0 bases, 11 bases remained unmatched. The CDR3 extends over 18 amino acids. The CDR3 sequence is CASSFGLAVESSYNEQFF. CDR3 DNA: TGTGCCAGCAGCTTTGGGCTAGCGGTTGAAAGCTCCTACAATGAGCAGTTCTTC. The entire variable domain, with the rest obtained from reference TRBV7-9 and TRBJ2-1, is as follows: DTGVSQNPRHKITKRGQNVTFRCDPISEHNRLYWYRQTLGQGPEFLTYFQNEAQLEKSRLLSDRFSAERPKGSFSTLEIQRTEQGDSAMYLCASSFGLAVESSYNEQFFGPGTRLTVL.

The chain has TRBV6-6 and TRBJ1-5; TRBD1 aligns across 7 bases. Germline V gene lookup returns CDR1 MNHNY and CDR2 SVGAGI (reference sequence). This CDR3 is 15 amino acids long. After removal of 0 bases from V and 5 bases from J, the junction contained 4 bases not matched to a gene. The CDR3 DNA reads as TGTGCCAGCAGTTACTCGAGTCAGGGGGATCAGCCCCAGCATTTT. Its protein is CASSYSSQGDQPQHF.

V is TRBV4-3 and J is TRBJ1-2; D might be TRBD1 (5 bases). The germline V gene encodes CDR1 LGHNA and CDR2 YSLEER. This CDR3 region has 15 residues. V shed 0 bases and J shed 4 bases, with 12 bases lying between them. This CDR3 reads CASSQEAGQGYGYTF. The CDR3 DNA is TGCGCCAGCAGCCAAGAGGCAGGGCAAGGCTATGGCTACACCTTC.

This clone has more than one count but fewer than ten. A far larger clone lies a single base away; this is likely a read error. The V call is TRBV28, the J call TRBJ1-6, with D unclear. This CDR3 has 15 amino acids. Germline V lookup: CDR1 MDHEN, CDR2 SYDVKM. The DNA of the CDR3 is TGTGCCAGCAGACAATCCGGCTCCTATAAATCACCCCTCCACTTT. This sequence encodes CASRQSGSYKSPLHF.

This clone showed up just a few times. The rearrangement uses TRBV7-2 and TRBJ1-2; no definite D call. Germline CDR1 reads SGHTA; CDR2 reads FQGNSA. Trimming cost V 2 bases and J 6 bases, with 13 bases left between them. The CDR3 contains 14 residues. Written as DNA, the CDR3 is TGTGCCAGCAGCTTACTTGGGGATGGGAATGGCTACACCTTC. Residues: CASSLLGDGNGYTF.

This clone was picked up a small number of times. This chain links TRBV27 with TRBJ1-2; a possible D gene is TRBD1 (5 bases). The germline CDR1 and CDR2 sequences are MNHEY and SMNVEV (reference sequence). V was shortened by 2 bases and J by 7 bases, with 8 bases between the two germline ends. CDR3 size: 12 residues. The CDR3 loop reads CASSLRGTGYTF. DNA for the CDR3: TGTGCCAGCAGTTTACGGGGGACTGGCTACACCTTC.

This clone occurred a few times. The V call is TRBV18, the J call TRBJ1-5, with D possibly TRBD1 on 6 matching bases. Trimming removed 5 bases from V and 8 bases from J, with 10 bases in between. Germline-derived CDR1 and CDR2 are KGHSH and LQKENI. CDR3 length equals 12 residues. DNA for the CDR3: TGTGCCAGCTCAATACAGGGAAAGCCCCAGCATTTT. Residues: CASSIQGKPQHF.

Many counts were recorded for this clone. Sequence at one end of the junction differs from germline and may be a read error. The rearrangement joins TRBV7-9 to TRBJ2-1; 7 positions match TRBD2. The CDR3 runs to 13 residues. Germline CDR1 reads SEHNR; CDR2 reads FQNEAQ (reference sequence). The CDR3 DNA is TGTGCCAGCATCTTAAGGGAGGGGACTGAGCAGTTCTTC. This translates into CASILREGTEQFF.

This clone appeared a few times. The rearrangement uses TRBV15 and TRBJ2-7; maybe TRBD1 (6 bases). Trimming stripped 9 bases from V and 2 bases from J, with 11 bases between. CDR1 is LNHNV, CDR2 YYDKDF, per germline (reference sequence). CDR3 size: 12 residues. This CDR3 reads CATLQGAYEQYF. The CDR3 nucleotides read TGTGCCACACTACAGGGAGCCTACGAGCAGTACTTC.

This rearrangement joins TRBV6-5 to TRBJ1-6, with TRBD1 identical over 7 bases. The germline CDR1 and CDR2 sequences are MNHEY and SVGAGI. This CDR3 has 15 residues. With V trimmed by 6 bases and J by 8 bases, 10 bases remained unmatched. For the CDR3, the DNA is TGTGCCAGCAGATTACCGGGACAGTACCATTCACCCCTCCACTTT. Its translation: CASRLPGQYHSPLHF.

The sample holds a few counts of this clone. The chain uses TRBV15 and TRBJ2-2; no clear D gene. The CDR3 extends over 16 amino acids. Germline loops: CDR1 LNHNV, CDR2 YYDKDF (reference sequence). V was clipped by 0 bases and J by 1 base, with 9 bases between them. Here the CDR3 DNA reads TGTGCCACCAGCAGAGATCGTCTGAGGAACACCGGGGAGCTGTTTTTT. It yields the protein CATSRDRLRNTGELFF.

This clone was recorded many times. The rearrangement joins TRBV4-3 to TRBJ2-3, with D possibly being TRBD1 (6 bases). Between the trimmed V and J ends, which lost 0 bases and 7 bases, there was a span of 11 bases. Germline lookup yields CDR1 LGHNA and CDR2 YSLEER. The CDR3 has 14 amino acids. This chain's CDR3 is CASSQEQGVNTQYF. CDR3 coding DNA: TGCGCCAGCAGCCAAGAACAGGGAGTGAATACGCAGTATTTT.

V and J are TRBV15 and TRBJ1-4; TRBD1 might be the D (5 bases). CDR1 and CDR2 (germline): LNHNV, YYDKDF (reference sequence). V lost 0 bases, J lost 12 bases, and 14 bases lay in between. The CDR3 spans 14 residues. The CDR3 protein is CATSRDRLGTELFF. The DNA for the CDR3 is TGTGCCACCAGCAGAGATAGATTAGGGACCGAACTGTTTTTT. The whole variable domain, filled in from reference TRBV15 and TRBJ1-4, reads DAMVIQNPRYQVTQFGKPVTLSCSQTLNHNVMYWYQQKSSQAPKLLFHYYDKDFNNEADTPDNFQSRRPNTSFCFLDIRSPGLGDTAMYLCATSRDRLGTELFFGSGTQLSVL.

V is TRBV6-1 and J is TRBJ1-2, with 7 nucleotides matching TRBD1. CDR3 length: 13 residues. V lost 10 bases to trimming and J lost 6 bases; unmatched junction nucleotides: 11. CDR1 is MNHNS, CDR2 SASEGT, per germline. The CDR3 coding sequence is TGTGCCACAGACAGGGTTGTCTCCCATGGCTACACCTTC. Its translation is CATDRVVSHGYTF.

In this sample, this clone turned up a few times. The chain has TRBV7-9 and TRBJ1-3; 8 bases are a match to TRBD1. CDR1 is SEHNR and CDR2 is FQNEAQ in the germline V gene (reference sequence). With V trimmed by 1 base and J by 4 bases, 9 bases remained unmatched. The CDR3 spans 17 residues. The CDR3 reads CASSLEGDRGPGNTIYF. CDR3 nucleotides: TGTGCCAGCAGCTTAGAGGGCGACAGGGGCCCCGGAAACACCATATATTTT. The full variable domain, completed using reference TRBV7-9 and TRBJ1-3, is DTGVSQNPRHKITKRGQNVTFRCDPISEHNRLYWYRQTLGQGPEFLTYFQNEAQLEKSRLLSDRFSAERPKGSFSTLEIQRTEQGDSAMYLCASSLEGDRGPGNTIYFGEGSWLTVV.

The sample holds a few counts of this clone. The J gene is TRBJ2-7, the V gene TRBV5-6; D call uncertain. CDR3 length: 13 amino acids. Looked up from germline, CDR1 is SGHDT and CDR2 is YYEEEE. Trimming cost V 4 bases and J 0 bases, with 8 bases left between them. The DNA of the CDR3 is TGTGCCAGCAGCACGCTGAGCTCCTACGAGCAGTACTTC. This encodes CASSTLSSYEQYF.

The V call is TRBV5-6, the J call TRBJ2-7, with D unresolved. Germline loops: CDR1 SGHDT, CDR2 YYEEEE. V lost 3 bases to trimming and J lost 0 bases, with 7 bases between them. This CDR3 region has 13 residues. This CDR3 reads CASSSTGSYEQYF. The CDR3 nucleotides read TGTGCCAGCAGCTCGACGGGCTCCTACGAGCAGTACTTC.

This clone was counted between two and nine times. The CDR3 nucleotides read TGCGCCAGCAGCTTAAATGCGGACAGGGGTAAAGAGACCCAGTACTTC. Protein product: CASSLNADRGKETQYF. The J gene is TRBJ2-5, the V gene TRBV5-1; 9 bases fit TRBD1. CDR1 SGHRS and CDR2 YFSETQ come from the germline V gene. Unmatched junction bases numbered 8, after V lost 2 bases and J lost 3 bases. The CDR3 extends over 16 amino acids.